The 30 T cell receptor beta chains in this list originate from one sample, sequenced in a study of regulatory T cells in long-lasting Graves disease. Regarding time point: newly diagnosed GD, antithyroid drugs for less than 3 months. From PBMCs, RNA was extracted and then used to make the TCR library. The authors built TCR beta libraries using iRepertoire HTBI primers and Arm-PCR of CDR3 regions. One entry per CDR3 protein, called by TCRdb with MiXCR from the multiplex PCR reads. Here the sample spans 400,000 to 550,000 distinct CDR3 sequences, roughly 17% being singletons. This sample also appeared in a second study, on T cells in Graves' hyperthyroidism and ophthalmopathy.

Sequenced material: peripheral blood mononuclear cells (PBMCs), taken at new diagnosis, from a patient treated with antithyroid drugs. The source of these receptors is a woman between 18 and 29 years old with Graves disease.

This clonotype occurred many times. This chain connects TRBV6-2 or TRBV6-3 to TRBJ2-3; no firm D call. The germline gives CDR1 MNHEY, CDR2 SVGEGT. This CDR3 is 15 amino acids long. The germline V and J ends were trimmed by 2 bases and 1 base, with 10 bases remaining between them. CDR3 residues: CASSYRPPGTDTQYF. CDR3 DNA: TGTGCCAGCAGTTACCGACCTCCCGGCACAGATACGCAGTATTTT.

There are a few counts of this clonotype. The gene calls are TRBV24-1 and TRBJ2-2, with 7 nucleotides matching TRBD1. V lost 3 bases and J lost 2; bases outside the gene matches: 8. The CDR3 length is 17 residues. CDR1 and CDR2 (germline): KGHDR, SFDVKD. The CDR3 loop reads CATSDPRTGSNTGELFF. The CDR3 bases are TGTGCCACCAGTGATCCACGGACAGGTTCCAACACCGGGGAGCTGTTTTTT.

This clonotype was found many times. The rearrangement joins TRBV6-2 or TRBV6-3 to TRBJ2-7, with TRBD2 identical over 10 bases. The V gene's germline CDR1 is MNHEY and CDR2 SVGEGT. This CDR3 region has 16 residues. V lost 6 bases to trimming and J lost 2 bases; unmatched junction nucleotides: 10. The CDR3 sequence is CASSKREGPGTYEQYF. In DNA, the CDR3 is TGTGCCAGCAGCAAGCGGGAGGGCCCCGGAACCTACGAGCAGTACTTC.

This chain connects TRBV4-1 to TRBJ2-5, with D possibly being TRBD2 (6 bases). Germline V CDR1 and CDR2: MGHRA, YSYEKL. V was pared by 0 bases and J by 4 bases, with 15 bases between. There are 16 residues in the CDR3. CDR3 residues: CASSQDLGGVLETQYF. The CDR3 region has the DNA TGCGCCAGCAGCCAAGATCTCGGGGGAGTCCTAGAGACCCAGTACTTC.

The chain employs TRBV24-1 and TRBJ2-5; no firm D call. The CDR3 length is 15 residues. V was clipped by 4 bases and J by 0 bases, with 11 bases between them. Germline V gene sequence: CDR1 KGHDR, CDR2 SFDVKD. The CDR3 DNA follows: TGTGCCACCAGTGACCCGGACCGTTACCAAGAGACCCAGTACTTC. Its translation: CATSDPDRYQETQYF.

The chain has TRBV10-3 and TRBJ2-3; TRBD2 is a possible D gene (6 bases). The germline CDR1 and CDR2 sequences are ENHRY and SYGVKD. V gave up 4 bases and J gave up 2 bases, with 10 bases separating them. The CDR3 is 14 residues long. CDR3 bases: TGTGCCATCAGTGTTGCTAGCGACACAGATACGCAGTATTTT. This codes for CAISVASDTDTQYF.

In this sample, this clonotype turned up a few times. The chain joins TRBV9 to TRBJ2-1, with 13 bases identical to TRBD2. The length of the CDR3 is 18 residues. J was trimmed by 4 bases and V by 0 bases; bases with no gene match: 7. The V gene's germline CDR1 is SGDLS and CDR2 YYNGEE. The CDR3 sequence: CASSVGGLAGTGYNEQFF. The CDR3 DNA reads TGTGCCAGCAGCGTAGGGGGACTAGCGGGAACGGGGTACAATGAGCAGTTCTTC. The full variable domain, completed using reference TRBV9 and TRBJ2-1, is DSGVTQTPKHLITATGQRVTLRCSPRSGDLSVYWYQQSLDQGLQFLIQYYNGEERAKGNILERFSAQQFPDLHSELNLSSLELGDSALYFCASSVGGLAGTGYNEQFFGPGTRLTVL.

This clonotype showed up many times. DNA for the CDR3: TGTGCCAGTAGCGGCAGGCCCCATGGCTACACCTTC. It codes for CASSGRPHGYTF. J is TRBJ1-2 and V is TRBV19; no clear D. Trimming shortened V by 6 bases and J by 6 bases, and 11 bases separated the two germline ends. CDR3 length: 12 amino acids. Germline loops: CDR1 LNHDA, CDR2 SQIVND (reference sequence). Full variable domain (outside the CDR3, taken from reference TRBV19 and TRBJ1-2): DGGITQSPKYLFRKEGQNVTLSCEQNLNHDAMYWYRQDPGQGLRLIYYSQIVNDFQKGDIAEGYSVSREKKESFPLTVTSAQKNPTAFYLCASSGRPHGYTFGSGTRLTVV.

This clonotype has a handful of counts. The chain employs TRBV3-1 and TRBJ2-3; 7 bases line up with TRBD2. Germline V gives CDR1 LGHDT, CDR2 YNNKEL (reference sequence). Trimming at V came to 4 bases and at J to 0 bases, leaving 4 bases not matched to a gene. CDR3 length equals 15 residues. The CDR3 sequence is CASSPAGYSTDTQYF. In nucleotides, the CDR3 is TGTGCCAGCAGCCCAGCGGGGTACAGCACAGATACGCAGTATTTT.

Ten or more counts support this clonotype. This rearrangement joins TRBV12-3 or TRBV12-4 to TRBJ1-5, with D tentatively TRBD1 (6 bases). The CDR3 consists of 13 residues. V was shortened by 6 bases and J by 3 bases, with 9 bases between the two germline ends. DNA of the CDR3: TGTGCCAGCAGACAGGGAGCCAATCAGCCCCAGCATTTT. Translation: CASRQGANQPQHF.

This clonotype has a count of ten or more. The CDR3 sequence: CAISEGQGVTEAFF. CDR3 DNA: TGTGCCATCAGTGAGGGACAGGGGGTGACTGAAGCTTTCTTT. V is TRBV10-3 and J is TRBJ1-1, with 10 bases identical to TRBD1. There are 14 residues in the CDR3. Germline CDR1 reads ENHRY; CDR2 reads SYGVKD. V was clipped by 2 bases and J by 5 bases; unmatched bases: 2.

This clonotype was counted at least ten times. The chain recombines TRBV20-1 with TRBJ1-5, with a tentative D call TRBD1 (5 bases). Trimming left V 0 bases short and J 5 bases short, with 11 bases between. This CDR3 comprises 14 residues. Germline V CDR1 and CDR2: DFQATT, SNEGSKA (reference sequence). The CDR3 DNA follows: TGCAGTGCTAGAGATGGGGGAGTGGATCAGCCCCAGCATTTT. Translated, it gives CSARDGGVDQPQHF.

Many counts were recorded for this clonotype. The chain has TRBV12-3 or TRBV12-4 and TRBJ1-1; D uncertain. This CDR3 contains 14 residues. V dropped 2 bases and J dropped 7 bases, with 14 bases sitting between them. The CDR3 loop reads CASSLTGSGGEAFF. CDR3 DNA sequence: TGTGCCAGCAGTTTAACCGGGTCGGGCGGTGAAGCTTTCTTT.

V is TRBV20-1 and J is TRBJ2-4; 9 bases map to TRBD2. In germline, CDR1 is DFQATT, CDR2 SNEGSKA (reference sequence). This CDR3 spans 15 amino acids. V trimming: 5 bases; J trimming: 4 bases; junction bases outside the gene matches: 9. The CDR3: CSALTSGSMKNIQYF. The CDR3, as DNA: TGCAGTGCTTTAACTAGCGGGTCAATGAAAAACATTCAGTACTTC.

The chain employs TRBV6-1 and TRBJ2-5; 7 positions match TRBD1. CDR3 length: 14 residues. Germline-derived CDR1 and CDR2 are MNHNS and SASEGT. The V gene end was trimmed by 5 bases and the J gene end by 0 bases; junction bases not matched to a gene: 3. CDR3 sequence reads: CASSPQGNQETQYF. CDR3 DNA sequence: TGTGCCAGCAGTCCACAGGGGAACCAAGAGACCCAGTACTTC.

This clonotype was observed a few times. The chain joins TRBV19 to TRBJ2-1, with 9 positions matching TRBD1. Germline V gives CDR1 LNHDA, CDR2 SQIVND (reference sequence). Unmatched junction bases numbered 7, after V lost 0 bases and J lost 4 bases. This CDR3 spans 17 amino acids. In nucleotides, the CDR3 is TGTGCCAGTAGTATAGAAGGGGACAGGGTTTTTTACAATGAGCAGTTCTTC. Encoded protein: CASSIEGDRVFYNEQFF.

This clonotype was counted ten times or more. V and J are TRBV12-3 or TRBV12-4 and TRBJ1-1, with D possibly being TRBD1 (5 bases). The CDR3 spans 17 residues. The V and J ends lost 1 base and 6 bases respectively, with 21 bases between them. CDR3: CASSLVSGPRTRAEAFF. The DNA for the CDR3 is TGTGCCAGCAGTTTAGTTTCAGGGCCTAGAACTCGGGCTGAAGCTTTCTTT.

This clonotype was seen repeatedly, ten times or more. V gene TRBV11-3 combines with J gene TRBJ2-1, with 8 bases that match TRBD2. The CDR3 loop spans 14 amino acids. The V gene end was trimmed by 5 bases and the J gene end by 5 bases; junction bases not matched to a gene: 5. Per the germline V gene, CDR1 is SGHNT and CDR2 is YENEEA. CDR3 in amino acids: CASSQGLGNNEQFF. CDR3 in DNA: TGTGCCAGCAGCCAGGGACTAGGGAACAATGAGCAGTTCTTC. Full variable domain (rest looked up from reference TRBV11-3 and TRBJ2-1): EAGVVQSPRYKIIEKKQPVAFWCNPISGHNTLYWYLQNLGQGPELLIRYENEEAVDDSQLPKDRFSAERLKGVDSTLKIQPAELGDSAVYLCASSQGLGNNEQFFGPGTRLTVL.

The chain is built from TRBV18 and TRBJ1-5; the D is unclear. The CDR3 totals 14 residues. V lost 5 bases to trimming and J lost 0 bases, with 8 bases between them. Per germline, CDR1 KGHSH and CDR2 LQKENI. The CDR3 DNA reads as TGTGCCAGCTCAGAAAATTATAGCAATCAGCCCCAGCATTTT. This encodes CASSENYSNQPQHF.

This clonotype was counted ten times or more. The chain employs TRBV6-5 and TRBJ2-1, with 10 bases lining up with TRBD2. Trimming removed 4 bases from V and 0 bases from J; junction bases left unmatched: 6. Germline V gene data show CDR1 as MNHEY and CDR2 as SVGAGI. This CDR3 contains 17 residues. The CDR3 region is CASSSGTSVNSYNEQFF. The CDR3 DNA is TGTGCCAGCAGTTCCGGGACTAGCGTAAACTCCTACAATGAGCAGTTCTTC.

At least ten counts were recorded for this clonotype. CDR3 nucleotide sequence: TGTGCCAGCAGCCAATGGGCTGAAACTGAAGCTTTCTTT. Encoded protein: CASSQWAETEAFF. The V and J genes are TRBV16 and TRBJ1-1; D is ambiguous. This CDR3 is 13 amino acids long. Germline V gene sequence: CDR1 KGHSY, CDR2 FQNENV. Trimming cost V 1 base and J 5 bases, with 8 bases left between them. Full variable domain (missing parts from reference TRBV16 and TRBJ1-1): GEEVAQTPKHLVRGEGQKAKLYCAPIKGHSYVFWYQQVLKNEFKFLISFQNENVFDETGMPKERFSAKCLPNSPCSLEIQATKLEDSAVYFCASSQWAETEAFFGQGTRLTVV.

The V call is TRBV6-1, the J call TRBJ1-2, with D unclear. With 6 bases removed from V and 6 bases from J, the gap between germline ends came to 14 bases. The CDR3 sequence is 13 residues long. Germline CDR1 MNHNS, CDR2 SASEGT. The CDR3 DNA reads as TGTGCCAGCAGGGACCGTCAGGTAGATGGCTACACCTTC. The encoded protein is CASRDRQVDGYTF.

Many counts were recorded for this clonotype. The J gene is TRBJ2-3, the V gene TRBV12-3 or TRBV12-4, with D perhaps TRBD1 (5 bases). This CDR3 is 13 amino acids long. Trimming cost V 3 bases and J 6 bases, with 10 bases left between them. CDR3: CASSFVGLDTQYF. CDR3 nucleotide sequence: TGTGCCAGCAGTTTTGTGGGGCTGGATACGCAGTATTTT.

Ten or more counts support this clonotype. The chain couples TRBV12-5 to TRBJ2-6; no definite D call. V dropped 3 bases and J dropped 4 bases, with 4 bases sitting between them. The length of the CDR3 is 13 residues. Germline V gene sequence: CDR1 LGHNT, CDR2 FRNRAP. The CDR3: CASGLAGANVLTF. The CDR3, as DNA: TGTGCTAGTGGTTTAGCCGGGGCCAACGTCCTGACTTTC.

The chain recombines TRBV19 with TRBJ2-5; 8 nucleotides match TRBD2. Trimming took 7 bases from V and 0 from J; bases not matched to a gene: 7. The CDR3 extends over 15 amino acids. CDR1 and CDR2 (germline): LNHDA, SQIVND (reference sequence). This CDR3 reads CASTRSGRYQETQYF. The CDR3 DNA is TGTGCCAGTACCAGGAGCGGGAGATACCAAGAGACCCAGTACTTC.

This clonotype was seen more than once but under ten times. The V call is TRBV5-1, the J call TRBJ2-1, with TRBD2 matching over 12 bases. The CDR3 totals 15 residues. V lost 3 bases, J lost 6 bases, and 4 bases stayed unmatched. Germline V CDR1 and CDR2: SGHRS, YFSETQ. CDR3 protein: CASSSGLAGRNEQFF. The CDR3 nucleotides read TGCGCCAGCAGCTCGGGACTAGCGGGCCGCAATGAGCAGTTCTTC.

This clonotype was seen only a few times. This chain uses TRBV18 with TRBJ2-7; TRBD1 agrees at 9 bases. This CDR3 contains 15 residues. Germline assignment: CDR1 KGHSH and CDR2 LQKENI. V was clipped by 2 bases and J by 2 bases; unmatched bases: 4. The CDR3 reads CASSPIGQGTYEQYF. The CDR3 coding sequence is TGTGCCAGCTCACCAATTGGACAGGGGACCTACGAGCAGTACTTC.

J is TRBJ1-1 and V is TRBV6-1; weak D call: TRBD1 (5 bases). The CDR3 runs to 13 residues. CDR1 is MNHNS, CDR2 SASEGT, per germline. The ends were cut back, 6 bases at V and 5 bases at J, with 13 bases in the middle. For the CDR3, the DNA is TGTGCCAGCAGGATCGGGGGGGGGACTGAAGCTTTCTTT. This translates into CASRIGGGTEAFF.

This clonotype turned up a few times. The chain uses TRBV2 and TRBJ2-7, with 7 bases aligning to TRBD1. There are 14 residues in the CDR3. With V trimmed by 8 bases and J by 3 bases, 10 bases remained unmatched. The germline V gene encodes CDR1 SNHLY and CDR2 FYNNEI. The CDR3 spells CASRYGTAFYEQYF. DNA of the CDR3: TGTGCCAGCCGGTACGGGACAGCGTTCTACGAGCAGTACTTC.

This clonotype was counted at least ten times. The J gene is TRBJ2-7, the V gene TRBV10-1, with 8 bases identical to TRBD2. The V gene's germline CDR1 is WNHNN and CDR2 SYGVQD (reference sequence). The CDR3 consists of 14 residues. The ends lost 2 bases at V and 6 bases at J; junction bases unmatched: 6. The chain's CDR3 is CASSEPGLGSEQYF. The CDR3 DNA is TGCGCCAGCAGTGAGCCGGGACTAGGGAGCGAGCAGTACTTC.